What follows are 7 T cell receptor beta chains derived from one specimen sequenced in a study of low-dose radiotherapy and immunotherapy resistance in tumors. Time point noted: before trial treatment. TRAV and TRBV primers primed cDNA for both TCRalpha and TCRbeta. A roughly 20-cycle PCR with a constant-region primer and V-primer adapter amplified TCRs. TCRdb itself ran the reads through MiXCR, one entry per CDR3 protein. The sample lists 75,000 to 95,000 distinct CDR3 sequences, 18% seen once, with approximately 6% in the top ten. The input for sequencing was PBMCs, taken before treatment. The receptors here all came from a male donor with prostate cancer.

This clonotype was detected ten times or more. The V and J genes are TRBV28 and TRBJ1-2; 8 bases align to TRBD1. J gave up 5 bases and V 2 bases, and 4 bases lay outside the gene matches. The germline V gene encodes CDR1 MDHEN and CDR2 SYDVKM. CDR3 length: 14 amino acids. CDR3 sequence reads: CASSLPGQEYGYTF. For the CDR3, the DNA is TGTGCCAGCAGTTTACCGGGACAGGAGTATGGCTACACCTTC.

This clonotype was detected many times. CDR3 nucleotide sequence: TGCAGCGTTGGGGGACAGGCTTTAGAAGCTTTCTTT. It specifies CSVGGQALEAFF. The V and J genes are TRBV29-1 and TRBJ1-1; 8 bases fit TRBD1. The CDR3 sequence is 12 residues long. The V gene end was trimmed by 4 bases and the J gene end by 8 bases; junction bases not matched to a gene: 6. The germline CDR1 and CDR2 sequences are SQVTM and ANQGSEA. Full variable domain (outside the CDR3, taken from reference TRBV29-1 and TRBJ1-1): SAVISQKPSRDICQRGTSLTIQCQVDSQVTMMFWYRQQPGQSLTLIATANQGSEATYESGFVIDKFPISRPNLTFSTLTVSNMSPEDSSIYLCSVGGQALEAFFGQGTRLTVV.

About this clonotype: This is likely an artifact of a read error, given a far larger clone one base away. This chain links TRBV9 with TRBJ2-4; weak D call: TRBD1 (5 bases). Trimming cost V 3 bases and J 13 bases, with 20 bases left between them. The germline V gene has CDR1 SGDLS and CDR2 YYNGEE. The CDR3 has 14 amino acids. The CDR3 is CASSAFTMSREQYF. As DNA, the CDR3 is TGTGCCAGCAGCGCCTTCACAATGAGCAGGGAACAGTACTTC.

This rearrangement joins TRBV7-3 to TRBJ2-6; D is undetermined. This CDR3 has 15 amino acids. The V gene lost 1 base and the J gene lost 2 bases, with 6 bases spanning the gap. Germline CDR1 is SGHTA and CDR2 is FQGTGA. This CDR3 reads CASSLIQPGANVLTF. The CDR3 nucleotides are TGTGCCAGCAGCTTAATACAGCCTGGGGCCAACGTCCTGACTTTC.

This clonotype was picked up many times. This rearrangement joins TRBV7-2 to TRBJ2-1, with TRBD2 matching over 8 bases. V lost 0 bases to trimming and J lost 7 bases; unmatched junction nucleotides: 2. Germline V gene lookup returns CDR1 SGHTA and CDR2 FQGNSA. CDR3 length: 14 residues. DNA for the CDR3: TGTGCCAGCAGCTTAGCGAGACTAGCGAATGAGCAGTTCTTC. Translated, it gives CASSLARLANEQFF.

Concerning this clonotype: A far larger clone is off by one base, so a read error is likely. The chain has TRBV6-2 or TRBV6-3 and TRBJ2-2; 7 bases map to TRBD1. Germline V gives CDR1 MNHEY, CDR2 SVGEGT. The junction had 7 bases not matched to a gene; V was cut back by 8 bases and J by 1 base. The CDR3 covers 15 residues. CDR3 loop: CASVRQGRNTGELFF. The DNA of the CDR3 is TGTGCCAGCGTTCGACAGGGACGGAACACCGGGGAGCTGTTTTTT.

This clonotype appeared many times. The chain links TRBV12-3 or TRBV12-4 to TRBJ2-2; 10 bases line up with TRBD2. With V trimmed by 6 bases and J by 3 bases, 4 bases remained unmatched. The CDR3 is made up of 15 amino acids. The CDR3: CASRIAGGHTGELFF. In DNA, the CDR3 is TGTGCCAGCAGAATAGCGGGGGGCCACACCGGGGAGCTGTTTTTT.